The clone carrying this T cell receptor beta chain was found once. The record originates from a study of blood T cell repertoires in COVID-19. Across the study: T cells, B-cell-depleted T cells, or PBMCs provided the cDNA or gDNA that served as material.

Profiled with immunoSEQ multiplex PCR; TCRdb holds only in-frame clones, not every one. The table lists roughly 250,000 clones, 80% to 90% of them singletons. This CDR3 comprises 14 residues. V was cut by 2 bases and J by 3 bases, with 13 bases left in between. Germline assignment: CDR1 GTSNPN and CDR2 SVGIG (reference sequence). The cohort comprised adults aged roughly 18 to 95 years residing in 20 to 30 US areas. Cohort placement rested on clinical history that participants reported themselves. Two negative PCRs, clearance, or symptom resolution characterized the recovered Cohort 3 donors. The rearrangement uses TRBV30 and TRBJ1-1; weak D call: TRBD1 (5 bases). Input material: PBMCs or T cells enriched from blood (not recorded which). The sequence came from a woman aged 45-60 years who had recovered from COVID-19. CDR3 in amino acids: CAWSIGGWYTEAFF. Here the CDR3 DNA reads TGTGCCTGGAGTATCGGGGGTTGGTACACTGAAGCTTTCTTT.